Listed below are T cell receptor beta chains from one sample, sequenced in a study of T cells after yellow fever vaccination. Via MiXCR, TCRdb re-called the 5' RACE reads, giving one row per CDR3 protein. The sample lists about 500,000 distinct CDR3 sequences, around 17% seen once, with about 18% in the top ten. Sequencing was performed on PBMCs, taken less than 6 days after the first yellow fever vaccination. Receptors were obtained from a man younger than 30 who received the YFV17D yellow fever vaccine. Each CDR3 is given without its conserved first and last residue. Fields, in order: J gene, clone size, V gene, CDR3 protein. Clone sizes are given selectively: once, few, many, or a class where the clone is expanded.

>TRBJ1-6|-|TRBV10-2
ASSGGYNSPLH
>TRBJ1-2|few|TRBV7-9
ATLGDSAVYGYT
>TRBJ2-2|-|TRBV6-2/TRBV6-3
ASLRADMGTGELF
>TRBJ2-2|few|TRBV5-6
ASSYTGTTGELF
>TRBJ2-3|few|TRBV20-1
SARDAGLAGIPDTQY
>TRBJ1-2|-|TRBV7-6
ASSSDILGANYGYT
>TRBJ2-5|many|TRBV7-2
ASSFMGGETQY
>TRBJ2-3|few|TRBV6-1
ASSGSGDTDTQY
>TRBJ1-1|many|TRBV5-1
ASSLGHLNTEAF
>TRBJ1-1|few|TRBV7-2
ASSLASTGREGLGSTEAF
>TRBJ2-1|-|TRBV12-3/TRBV12-4
ASSLGTGLHNEQF
>TRBJ1-3|few|TRBV10-3
AIGPAFMHTIY
>TRBJ1-6|few|TRBV7-9
ASSPPATGNSPLH
>TRBJ1-6|-|TRBV7-2
ASSFTGNSPLH
>TRBJ2-3|few|TRBV4-1
ASSQAGPRRTDTQY
>TRBJ1-6|-|TRBV28
ASSRDRGDLSPLH